This T cell receptor beta chain was captured by sequencing in a study of Ad26.COV2.S vaccination and SARS-CoV-2 variants. At the level of the study: Enrollment placed the donor in the COV1001 Ad26.COV2.S trial arm.

Described treatment: some 19 received Ad26.COV2.S at low or high dose, single or two shots; several received placebo; per-sample allocation not given. The samples date from day 63 after the first vaccine or placebo injection. General study points: It was reported that spike-specific CD8+ and CD4+ T cell responses were substantially broad after vaccination.

Libraries were prepared by immunoSEQ multiplex PCR; TCRdb keeps only in-frame clonotypes and omits some of them. The repertoire holds about 400,000 clones, with roughly 90% as singletons. As regards this clone: Its antigen is not identified.

Material: peripheral blood, obtained in a trial of Ad26.COV2.S vaccine versus placebo. The sequence was obtained from a person between 18 and 65 years old who received the Ad26.COV2.S COVID-19 vaccine or a placebo.

The CDR3 nucleotides are TGTGCCAGCAGTTCCCAGGGTTCGGGGGAGCTGTTTTTT. It codes for CASSSQGSGELFF. The gene calls are TRBV6-2 or TRBV6-3 and TRBJ2-2, with a weak D call TRBD1 (5 bases). Trimming took 4 bases from V and 8 from J, leaving 11 bases between them. The CDR3 consists of 13 residues. Germline lookup yields CDR1 MNHEY and CDR2 SVGEGT.